This T cell receptor (beta chain) emerged from a study of T cells in localized non-small cell lung cancer (dated by TCRdb to about 2020). Background on the whole study: The study analyzed T cell repertoires of a few hundred early-stage NSCLC patients, comparing tumors and uninvolved tumor-adjacent lungs. The cohort was made up of hundreds of treatment-naive NSCLC patients whose localized lung tumors had been resected. The mean age of the NSCLC patients was around 67 years, with 120 to 150 men and around 99 women.

This clone is described as large (0.1 to 1%). The target of this receptor is not known. No base-level quality is on record; no much larger clone is a single base apart. TCR beta CDR3 regions were sequenced from DNA using the immunoSEQ Assay. Per the original workflow: To compute T cell density, TCR beta template counts were normalized to usable DNA, which was estimated by amplifying housekeeping genes. The preseqR package was used to estimate richness by extrapolating to 400,000 templates for PBMC samples and to 120,000 templates for tissue samples. Clonality was calculated as one minus Pielou's evenness. To identify tissue-enriched TCRs, differential abundance testing was run on productive amino-acid clonotypes with a minimum total count of 5 and an alpha of 0.1. The Jaccard Index and the Morisita Overlap Index were used to quantify repertoire overlap between compartments. GLIPH grouped TCR beta CDR3s together with public tetramer-defined viral CDR3s, and a viral motif had to include at least three viral sequences and show V-gene enrichment. The immuneACCESS repertoire file appears here via TCRdb, limited to in-frame rearrangements. These files lack a portion of the clones; in checked studies, under half of the deficit traces to unresolved V genes, and the cause of the others is not known. The D gene and trimming were derived from the DNA, and the V and J assignments and clone size from that table. In all, the sample holds approximately 1,500 clones, and 15% to 20% of those were seen once. The top ten hold around an eighth of the sample.

The junction shows trimming of 3 bases on V and 8 bases on J, and the gene matches do not reach 10 bases of it. Reading from cysteine to phenylalanine, the CDR3 counts 17 amino acids. The sequence is cut down to CDR3 DNA, 51 bases in frame from base 1. Taken from the germline V gene, the CDR1 and CDR2 loops are MGHDK and SYGVNS. Paper-wide results and their limitations: Uninvolved tumor-adjacent lung showed the highest T cell clonality, higher than tumor, which suggests more focused antigenic responses in the adjacent lung. Of the top 100 tumor clones, a median of roughly 57 were detected in paired uninvolved adjacent lung; approximately 28 were also among that lung's top 100. Higher T cell density in blood was associated with longer overall survival, whereas higher clonality in adjacent lung was associated with shorter survival. Because the study design was exploratory, TCR variables were selected using unadjusted p-values without false-discovery rate correction. Multi-region tumor sequencing was not performed, so intratumor heterogeneity could not be excluded.

At diagnosis, peripheral blood, uninvolved tumor-adjacent lung and tumor were collected and were preserved as a mix of fresh-frozen and FFPE material. This sequence originates from a woman aged 40-69 years with stage I lung adenocarcinoma. The material was lung tumor tissue, obtained before any cancer treatment. In this chain, TRBV25-1 is recombined with TRBJ2-1; 13 bases in between match TRBD2. Here the CDR3 is given as CASSDPGLAGAGYEQFF. The DNA sequence is as follows: TGTGCCAGCAGTGACCCCGGACTAGCGGGGGCCGGGTATGAGCAGTTCTTC.